Listed below are T cell receptor beta chains from one sample, sequenced in a study of shared clonotypes between healthy human individuals. Data came from immunoSEQ multiplex PCR; TCRdb stores just in-frame clones and leaves some out. Among approximately 1.9 million clones listed, approximately 92% were seen once. The sample taken for sequencing was naive CD8+ T cells from PBMCs. The receptor source for this set is a man younger than 30 in good health. Some clones in this sample may be carry-over from other donors' samples. Each CDR3 is given with its conserved first and last residue. D genes are given only for firm matches. Where a row states a size, it is once, few, many or the class of an expanded clone; other rows omit it.

clone_size: -
d_call: -
v_call: TRBV6-6
j_call: TRBJ2-3
cdr3_nt: TGTGCCAGCAGTTACTCGAGTCCGGGAATCACAGATACGCAGTATTTT
cdr3_aa: CASSYSSPGITDTQYF

clone_size: -
d_call: -
v_call: TRBV27
j_call: TRBJ1-5
cdr3_nt: TGTGCCAGCAGTTCTACGGGGAGCAATCAGCCCCAGCATTTT
cdr3_aa: CASSSTGSNQPQHF

clone_size: once
d_call: -
v_call: TRBV5-1
j_call: TRBJ2-7
cdr3_nt: TGCGCCAGCAGCGCGGGGACTGACTACGAGCAGTACTTC
cdr3_aa: CASSAGTDYEQYF

clone_size: -
d_call: TRBD2
v_call: TRBV11-3
j_call: TRBJ2-3
cdr3_nt: TGTGCCAGCAGCTCAGGGACTAGCGGGATGCGGGGCACAGATACGCAGTATTTT
cdr3_aa: CASSSGTSGMRGTDTQYF

clone_size: -
d_call: -
v_call: TRBV28
j_call: TRBJ1-2
cdr3_nt: TGTGCCAGCAGTTTGCTAGCAAGACTTTACGATGGCTACACCTTC
cdr3_aa: CASSLLARLYDGYTF

clone_size: -
d_call: -
v_call: TRBV27
j_call: TRBJ2-7
cdr3_nt: TGTGCCAGCAGTCCCATTAAGGTCGATGGCCCTACCGCGCAGTACTTC
cdr3_aa: CASSPIKVDGPTAQYF

clone_size: -
d_call: TRBD1
v_call: TRBV27
j_call: TRBJ2-7
cdr3_nt: TGTGCCAGCACCCGACAGGGATCAGGCGAGCAGTACTTC
cdr3_aa: CASTRQGSGEQYF

clone_size: -
d_call: -
v_call: TRBV7-9
j_call: TRBJ2-3
cdr3_nt: TGTGCCAGCAGCCTAGGTCCGCCCGCAGATACGCAGTATTTT
cdr3_aa: CASSLGPPADTQYF

clone_size: -
d_call: -
v_call: TRBV28
j_call: TRBJ2-7
cdr3_nt: TGTGCCAGCAGTTTTGGGGGGACCAGACGGTCTATTGAGCAGTACTTC
cdr3_aa: CASSFGGTRRSIEQYF

clone_size: -
d_call: TRBD2
v_call: TRBV6-9
j_call: TRBJ2-5
cdr3_nt: TGTGCCAAACATACCGGGACTAGCGGACCGGGTGGGCAAGAGACCCAGTACTTC
cdr3_aa: CAKHTGTSGPGGQETQYF

clone_size: -
d_call: -
v_call: TRBV7-3
j_call: TRBJ2-2
cdr3_nt: TGTGCCAGCAGCCGAACCGGAACCGGGGAGCTGTTTTTT
cdr3_aa: CASSRTGTGELFF

clone_size: -
d_call: -
v_call: TRBV28
j_call: TRBJ1-2
cdr3_nt: TGTGCCAGCAGTAGAACTCGGTCTGGCATGGGCTACACCTTC
cdr3_aa: CASSRTRSGMGYTF

clone_size: -
d_call: TRBD1
v_call: TRBV27
j_call: TRBJ2-7
cdr3_nt: TGTGCCAGCAGTTGGACAGGGACCTCCTACGAGCAGTACTTC
cdr3_aa: CASSWTGTSYEQYF

clone_size: -
d_call: -
v_call: TRBV7-2
j_call: TRBJ1-4
cdr3_nt: TGTGCCAGCAGCTTAATTCGCTCCCAAAAACTGTTTTTT
cdr3_aa: CASSLIRSQKLFF

clone_size: -
d_call: -
v_call: TRBV29-1
j_call: TRBJ1-1
cdr3_nt: TGCAGCGCATTCGGACAGAGAGAAGCTTTCTTT
cdr3_aa: CSAFGQREAFF

clone_size: -
d_call: -
v_call: TRBV7-2
j_call: TRBJ2-6
cdr3_nt: TGTGCCAGCAGCGACACTCTCGCGGGGACGCCCGGGGCCAACGTCCTGACTTTC
cdr3_aa: CASSDTLAGTPGANVLTF

clone_size: -
d_call: -
v_call: TRBV18
j_call: TRBJ2-1
cdr3_nt: TGTGCCAGCTCACTACGGGCAGCAGAATACAATGAGCAGTTCTTC
cdr3_aa: CASSLRAAEYNEQFF

clone_size: -
d_call: TRBD1
v_call: TRBV5-1
j_call: TRBJ1-5
cdr3_nt: TGCGCCAGCAGCTTGTCGGGGACAGGGAGTCAGCCCCAGCATTTT
cdr3_aa: CASSLSGTGSQPQHF

clone_size: -
d_call: -
v_call: TRBV6-1
j_call: TRBJ2-7
cdr3_nt: TGTGCCAGCAGGGATGGCCCTGGCGAGCAGTACTTC
cdr3_aa: CASRDGPGEQYF

clone_size: -
d_call: -
v_call: TRBV5-1
j_call: TRBJ1-1
cdr3_nt: TGCGCCAGCAGCTTGGGTAGGGTACGGAACACTGAAGCTTTCTTT
cdr3_aa: CASSLGRVRNTEAFF

clone_size: -
d_call: TRBD1
v_call: TRBV9
j_call: TRBJ2-5
cdr3_nt: TGTGCCAGCAACGGGGACAGTCAAACCAAAGGGACCCAGTACTTC
cdr3_aa: CASNGDSQTKGTQYF

clone_size: -
d_call: -
v_call: TRBV7-9
j_call: TRBJ2-1
cdr3_nt: TGTGCCAGCAGCCCACCCGGGGTTTACAATGAGCAGTTCTTC
cdr3_aa: CASSPPGVYNEQFF